This record looks at one TCR beta chain sequence and its context. This record belongs to a study of blood T cell repertoires in COVID-19. All enrollees were roughly 18 to 95 years old and from 25 or so US areas. V dropped 5 bases and J dropped 3 bases, with 11 bases sitting between them. Germline CDR1 is GTSNPN and CDR2 is SVGIG (reference sequence). The CDR3 consists of 12 residues. Measured with immunoSEQ multiplex PCR; TCRdb has only the in-frame clones, and not every one. The profile covers about 400,000 clones, with around 87% appearing a single time and 0.95% to 1% taken by the ten largest. Sequencing was done on a sample of PBMCs or T cells enriched from blood (not recorded which). This sequence originates from a woman in her thirties with acute COVID-19. The genes are TRBV30 and TRBJ2-7, with D uncertain. DNA of the CDR3: TGTGCCTGGGGATCTAAGCGCTACGAGCAGTACTTC. Protein sequence: CAWGSKRYEQYF. The complete variable domain, with remaining parts taken from reference TRBV30 and TRBJ2-7, reads SQTIHQWPATLVQPVGSPLSLECTVEGTSNPNLYWYRQAAGRGLQLLFYSVGIGQISSEVPQNLSASRPQDRQFILSSKKLLLSDSGFYLCAWGSKRYEQYFGPGTRLTVT.